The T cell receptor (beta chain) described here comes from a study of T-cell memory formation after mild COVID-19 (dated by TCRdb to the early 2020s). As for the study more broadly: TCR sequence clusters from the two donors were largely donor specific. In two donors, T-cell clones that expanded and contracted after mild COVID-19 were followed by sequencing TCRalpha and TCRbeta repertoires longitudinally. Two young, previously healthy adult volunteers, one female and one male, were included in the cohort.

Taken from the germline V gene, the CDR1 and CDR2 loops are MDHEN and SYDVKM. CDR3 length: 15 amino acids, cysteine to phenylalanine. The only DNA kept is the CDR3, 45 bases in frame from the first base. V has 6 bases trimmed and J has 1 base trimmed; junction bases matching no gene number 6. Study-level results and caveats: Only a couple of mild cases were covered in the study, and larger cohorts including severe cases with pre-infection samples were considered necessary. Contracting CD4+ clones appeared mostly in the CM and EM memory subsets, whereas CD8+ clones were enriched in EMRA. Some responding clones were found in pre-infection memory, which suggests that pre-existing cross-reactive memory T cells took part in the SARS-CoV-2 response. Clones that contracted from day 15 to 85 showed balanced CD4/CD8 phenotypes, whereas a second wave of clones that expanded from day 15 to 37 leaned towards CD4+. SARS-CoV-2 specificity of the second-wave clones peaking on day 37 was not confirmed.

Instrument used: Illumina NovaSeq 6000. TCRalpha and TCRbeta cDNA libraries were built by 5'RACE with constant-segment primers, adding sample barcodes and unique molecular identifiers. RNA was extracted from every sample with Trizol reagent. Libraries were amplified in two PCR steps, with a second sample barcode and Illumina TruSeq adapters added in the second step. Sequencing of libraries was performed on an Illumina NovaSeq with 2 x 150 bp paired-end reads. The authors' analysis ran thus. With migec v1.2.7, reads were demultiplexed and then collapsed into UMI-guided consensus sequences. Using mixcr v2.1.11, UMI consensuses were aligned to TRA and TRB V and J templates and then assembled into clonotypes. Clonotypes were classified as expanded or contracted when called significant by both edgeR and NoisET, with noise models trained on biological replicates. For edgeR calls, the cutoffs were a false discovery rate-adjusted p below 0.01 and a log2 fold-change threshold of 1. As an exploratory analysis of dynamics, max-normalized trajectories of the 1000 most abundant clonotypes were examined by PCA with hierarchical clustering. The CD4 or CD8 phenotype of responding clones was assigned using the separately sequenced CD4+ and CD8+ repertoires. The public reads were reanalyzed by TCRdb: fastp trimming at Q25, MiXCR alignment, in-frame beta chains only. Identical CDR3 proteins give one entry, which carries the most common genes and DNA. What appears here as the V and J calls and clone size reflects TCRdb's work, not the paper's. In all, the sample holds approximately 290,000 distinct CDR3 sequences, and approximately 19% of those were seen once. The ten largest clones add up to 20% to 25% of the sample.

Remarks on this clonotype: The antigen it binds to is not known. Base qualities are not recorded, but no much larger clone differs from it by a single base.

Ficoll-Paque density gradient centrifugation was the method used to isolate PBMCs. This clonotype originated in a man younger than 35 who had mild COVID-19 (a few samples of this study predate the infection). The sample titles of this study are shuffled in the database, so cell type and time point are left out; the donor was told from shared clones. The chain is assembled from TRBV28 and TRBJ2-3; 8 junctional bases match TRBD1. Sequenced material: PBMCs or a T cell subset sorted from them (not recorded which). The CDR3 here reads CASSRNRGGTDTQYF. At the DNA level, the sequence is TGTGCCAGCAGCCGGAACAGGGGGGGCACAGATACGCAGTATTTT.